Shown below are 28 T cell receptor beta chains from a single sample sequenced in a study of T cells expressing NK-cell markers. With the 5' RACE reads reprocessed, TCRdb shows one record per CDR3 protein and no DNA. The sample has some 390,000 distinct CDR3 sequences, and its top ten clones hold about 10%. Material for sequencing was blood T cells: a sorted CD56 or NKG2C T cell subset, CD4+ or CD8+ T cells, or bulk PBMC T cells (not recorded which). These receptors all come from a woman aged 45-59 years in good health.

V and J are TRBV7-9 and TRBJ2-7; checking the TCRdb D call of TRBD2 is not possible without DNA. This CDR3 has 17 amino acids. Looked up from germline, CDR1 is SEHNR and CDR2 is FQNEAQ (reference sequence). The CDR3 region is CASSLATWASGTYEQYF.

The chain couples TRBV5-1 to TRBJ2-1; TCRdb reports TRBD2, a call that lacks DNA to check it against. The CDR3 has 18 amino acids. Germline V gene lookup returns CDR1 SGHRS and CDR2 YFSETQ. CDR3 sequence: CASSSGTSGRLWHNEQFF.

The chain uses TRBV30 and TRBJ2-6. Germline CDR1 and CDR2: GTSNPN and SVGIG (reference sequence). The CDR3 is 17 residues long. CDR3 region: CAWSEVGSSSGANVLTF.

J is TRBJ1-2 and V is TRBV29-1. The CDR3 sequence is 12 residues long. CDR1 is SQVTM, CDR2 ANQGSEA, per germline. CDR3: CSVEQYTAGYTF.

The rearrangement uses TRBV5-1 and TRBJ2-2. The CDR3 spans 15 residues. Germline assignment: CDR1 SGHRS and CDR2 YFSETQ. The CDR3 here is CASSLDQTLPGELFF.

This CDR3 reads CASSARPGQGENTGELFF. The chain carries TRBV11-3 and TRBJ2-2; TCRdb picks TRBD1, but there is no DNA to check that call. The CDR3 is made up of 18 amino acids. Germline values: CDR1 SGHNT, CDR2 YENEEA.

The chain couples TRBV5-5 to TRBJ1-2; there is no DNA to check the TCRdb D call of TRBD1. The CDR3 contains 14 residues. The germline CDR1 and CDR2 sequences are SGHKS and YYEKEE (reference sequence). Here the CDR3 reads CASSLGGTGNGYTF.

The chain joins TRBV12-3 or TRBV12-4 to TRBJ2-1; without DNA, the TCRdb call of TRBD2 cannot be checked. The length of the CDR3 is 15 residues. The CDR3 here is CASSPGTSGIYEQFF.

The CDR3: CASSISTGGGGYTF. The V call is TRBV28, the J call TRBJ1-2; TCRdb indicates TRBD1, and absent DNA this call remains unverified. The CDR3 runs to 14 residues. The germline V gene encodes CDR1 MDHEN and CDR2 SYDVKM.

This rearrangement joins TRBV12-3 or TRBV12-4 to TRBJ1-4. CDR3 length: 15 amino acids. CDR3 loop: CASSLFGRVGEKLFF.

V usage is TRBV10-3 and J usage is TRBJ2-2; TCRdb returns TRBD2, unconfirmable since there is no DNA. The CDR3 sequence is 14 residues long. Per germline, CDR1 ENHRY and CDR2 SYGVKD. The CDR3 sequence: CAIGALDSTGELFF.

The gene calls are TRBV12-3 or TRBV12-4 and TRBJ1-5. The CDR3 is made up of 14 amino acids. This CDR3 is CASTLHGSNQPQHF.

V is TRBV9 and J is TRBJ2-5; TCRdb lists TRBD1, though no DNA is available to test this call. There are 17 residues in the CDR3. Germline V gives CDR1 SGDLS, CDR2 YYNGEE. This CDR3 is CASSVAGRTLFGETQYF.

The chain combines TRBV20-1 with TRBJ2-4. From germline, CDR1 is DFQATT and CDR2 SNEGSKA (reference sequence). This CDR3 comprises 13 residues. The CDR3 loop reads CSARGLAGNIQYF.

The chain joins TRBV6-4 to TRBJ2-3. This CDR3 has 13 residues. CDR1 is MRHNA, CDR2 SNTAGT, per germline. The CDR3 spells CASSETETDTQYF.

V is TRBV12-5 and J is TRBJ2-2; the TCRdb D gene call, TRBD1, has no DNA to confirm it. The CDR3 contains 18 residues. The germline CDR1 and CDR2 sequences are LGHNT and FRNRAP. The CDR3 loop is CASGLVLSGQGDAGELFF.

V usage is TRBV5-1 and J usage is TRBJ2-2. This CDR3 is 14 amino acids long. From germline, CDR1 is SGHRS and CDR2 YFSETQ. CDR3 sequence: CAAGGSSNTGELFF.

The rearrangement uses TRBV6-5 and TRBJ2-2; TCRdb's D call of TRBD2 is untestable without DNA. CDR1 is MNHEY, CDR2 SVGAGI, per germline. This CDR3 region has 15 residues. CDR3: CATYNFGSSTGELFF.

V gene TRBV6-5 combines with J gene TRBJ2-1; checking the TCRdb D call of TRBD2 is not possible without DNA. Germline CDR1 MNHEY, CDR2 SVGAGI. The CDR3 spans 14 residues. CDR3 sequence: CATKRAVSYNEQFF.

The V call is TRBV6-5, the J call TRBJ2-3; absent DNA, TCRdb's TRBD2 call cannot be checked. This CDR3 region has 15 residues. Germline V gives CDR1 MNHEY, CDR2 SVGAGI. CDR3: CASSYIAGVTDTQYF.

This chain links TRBV5-1 with TRBJ2-7; TCRdb's D gene call, TRBD1, goes unchecked for lack of DNA. This CDR3 comprises 17 residues. Germline V CDR1 and CDR2: SGHRS, YFSETQ. CDR3 sequence reads: CASSLGGAGPYPYEQYF.

This chain uses TRBV20-1 with TRBJ2-2; TCRdb selects TRBD1, and the lack of DNA leaves this call unchecked. Per the germline V gene, CDR1 is DFQATT and CDR2 is SNEGSKA (reference sequence). The CDR3 extends over 14 amino acids. The CDR3 spells CSASQGHNTGELFF.

V is TRBV11-3 and J is TRBJ2-5; TCRdb outputs TRBD1, but without DNA this stays unchecked. The CDR3 has 17 amino acids. Germline CDR1 reads SGHNT; CDR2 reads YENEEA. The CDR3 sequence: CASSYNSFGQPEETQYF.

The rearrangement uses TRBV6-5 and TRBJ1-2; TCRdb picks TRBD1, but there is no DNA to check that call. Germline CDR1 reads MNHEY; CDR2 reads SVGAGI. This CDR3 is 12 amino acids long. The CDR3 is CASSSYGGGYTF.

The chain has TRBV29-1 and TRBJ2-7; TCRdb's assignment of TRBD1 cannot be checked, as there is no DNA. This CDR3 has 16 residues. The V gene's germline CDR1 is SQVTM and CDR2 ANQGSEA. Here the CDR3 reads CSVVGSAGTSSYEQYF.

The chain links TRBV20-1 to TRBJ2-1; checking the TCRdb D call of TRBD1 is not possible without DNA. The CDR3 covers 16 residues. CDR1 DFQATT and CDR2 SNEGSKA come from the germline V gene (reference sequence). The CDR3 here is CSATQNPGQGMDEQFF.

This chain links TRBV5-6 with TRBJ2-1; TCRdb's D call, TRBD2, is unchecked because there is no DNA. The CDR3 spans 13 residues. Germline V CDR1 and CDR2: SGHDT, YYEEEE. CDR3 protein: CASSFLRRGEQFF.

The V and J genes are TRBV24-1 and TRBJ2-6; the D call of TRBD1 rests on TCRdb alone, since no DNA is present to check it. Germline assignment: CDR1 KGHDR and CDR2 SFDVKD. The CDR3 loop spans 16 amino acids. CDR3 sequence reads: CATSKQGGTGANVLTF.